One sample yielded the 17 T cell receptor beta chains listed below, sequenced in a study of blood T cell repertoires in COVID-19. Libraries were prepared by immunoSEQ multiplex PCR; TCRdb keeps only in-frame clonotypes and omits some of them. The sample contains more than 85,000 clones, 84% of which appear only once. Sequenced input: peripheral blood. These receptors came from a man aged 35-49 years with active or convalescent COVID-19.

CDR3 sequence reads: CASGWDRGGELFF. The CDR3 DNA reads TGTGCTAGTGGTTGGGACAGGGGCGGGGAGCTGTTTTTT. The rearrangement links TRBV12-5 to TRBJ2-2, with 10 bases matching TRBD1. CDR1 is LGHNT, CDR2 FRNRAP, per germline. The CDR3 spans 13 residues. J lost 7 bases, V lost 4 bases, and 0 bases had no gene match. Full variable domain (remainder filled in from reference TRBV12-5 and TRBJ2-2): DARVTQTPRHKVTEMGQEVTMRCQPILGHNTVFWYRQTMMQGLELLAYFRNRAPLDDSGMPKDRFSAEMPDATLATLKIQPSEPRDSAVYFCASGWDRGGELFFGEGSRLTVL.

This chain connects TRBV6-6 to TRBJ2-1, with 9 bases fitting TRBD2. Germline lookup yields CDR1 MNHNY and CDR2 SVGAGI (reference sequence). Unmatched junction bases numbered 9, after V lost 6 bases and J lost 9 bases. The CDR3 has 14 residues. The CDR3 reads CASSPQRGASEQFF. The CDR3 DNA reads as TGTGCCAGCAGCCCCCAGCGGGGGGCAAGTGAGCAGTTCTTC.

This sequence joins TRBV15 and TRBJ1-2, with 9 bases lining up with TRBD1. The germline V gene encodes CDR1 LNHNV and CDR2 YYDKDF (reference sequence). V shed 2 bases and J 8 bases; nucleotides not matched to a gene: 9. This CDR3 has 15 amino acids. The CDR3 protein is CATSRPGTGKEGYTF. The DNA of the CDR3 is TGTGCCACCAGCAGACCTGGGACAGGGAAAGAAGGCTACACCTTC.

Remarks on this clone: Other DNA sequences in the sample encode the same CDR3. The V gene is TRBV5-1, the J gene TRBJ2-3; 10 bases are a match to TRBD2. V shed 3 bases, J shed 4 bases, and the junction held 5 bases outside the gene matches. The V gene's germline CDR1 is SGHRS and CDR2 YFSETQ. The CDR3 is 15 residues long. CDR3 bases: TGCGCCAGCAGCTCAAGCGGGGGGGCCGCAGATACGCAGTATTTT. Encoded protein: CASSSSGGAADTQYF.

The CDR3 reads CASSYSTAGGAYGYTF. CDR3 in DNA: TGTGCCAGCAGTTACTCGACGGCGGGAGGGGCCTATGGCTACACCTTC. The chain carries TRBV6-5 and TRBJ1-2; tentatively, D is TRBD1 (5 bases). The CDR3 covers 16 residues. Trimming shortened V by 0 bases and J by 4 bases, and 15 bases separated the two germline ends. Germline V lookup: CDR1 MNHEY, CDR2 SVGAGI.

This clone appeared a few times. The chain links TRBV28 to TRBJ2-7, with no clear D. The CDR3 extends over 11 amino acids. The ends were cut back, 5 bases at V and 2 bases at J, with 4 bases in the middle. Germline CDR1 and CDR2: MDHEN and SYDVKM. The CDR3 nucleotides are TGTGCCAGCAGTCTTACCTACGAGCAGTACTTC. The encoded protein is CASSLTYEQYF.

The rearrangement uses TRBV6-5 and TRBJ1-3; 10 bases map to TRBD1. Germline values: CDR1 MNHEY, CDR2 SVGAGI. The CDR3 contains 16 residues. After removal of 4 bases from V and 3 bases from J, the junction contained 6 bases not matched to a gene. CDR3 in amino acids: CASSFGQGVFGNTIYF. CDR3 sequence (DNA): TGTGCCAGCAGTTTTGGACAGGGGGTTTTTGGAAACACCATATATTTT.

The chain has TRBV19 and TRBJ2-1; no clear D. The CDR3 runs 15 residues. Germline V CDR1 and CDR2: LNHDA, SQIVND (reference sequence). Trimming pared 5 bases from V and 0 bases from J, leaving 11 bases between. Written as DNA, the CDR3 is TGTGCCAGTAGTTATAGTAAGAGCTCCTACAATGAGCAGTTCTTC. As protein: CASSYSKSSYNEQFF.

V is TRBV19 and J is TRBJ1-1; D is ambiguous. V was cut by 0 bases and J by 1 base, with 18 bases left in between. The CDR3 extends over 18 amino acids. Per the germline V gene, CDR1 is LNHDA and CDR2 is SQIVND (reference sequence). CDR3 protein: CASSIDLLGGFPNTEAFF. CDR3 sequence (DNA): TGTGCCAGTAGTATAGATCTATTAGGCGGTTTCCCGAACACTGAAGCTTTCTTT.

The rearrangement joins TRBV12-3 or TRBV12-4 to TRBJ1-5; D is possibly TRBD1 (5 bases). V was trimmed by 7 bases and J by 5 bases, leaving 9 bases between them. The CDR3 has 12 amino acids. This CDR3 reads CASTRDDQPQHF. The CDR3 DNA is TGTGCCAGCACCAGGGATGATCAGCCCCAGCATTTT.

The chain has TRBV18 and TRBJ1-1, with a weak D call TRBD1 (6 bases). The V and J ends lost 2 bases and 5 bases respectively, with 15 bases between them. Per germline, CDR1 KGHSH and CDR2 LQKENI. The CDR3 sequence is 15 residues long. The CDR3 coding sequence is TGTGCCAGCTCACCAAATCAGGGGATTGAGACTGAAGCTTTCTTT. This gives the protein CASSPNQGIETEAFF.

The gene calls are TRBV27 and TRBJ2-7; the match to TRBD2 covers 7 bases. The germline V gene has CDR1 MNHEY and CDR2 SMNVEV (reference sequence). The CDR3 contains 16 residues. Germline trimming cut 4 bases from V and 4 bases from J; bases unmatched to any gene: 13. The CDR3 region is CASSSLPGLNVYEQYF. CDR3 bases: TGTGCCAGCAGTTCCCTCCCGGGACTAAATGTGTACGAGCAGTACTTC.

The CDR3 bases are TGTGCCAGCTCTGGGGGGAGAAGAACCGGCTCCTATAATTCACCCCTCCACTTT. Encoded protein: CASSGGRRTGSYNSPLHF. This chain joins TRBV18 and TRBJ1-6; the D gene is possibly TRBD1 (5 bases). Germline V gene lookup returns CDR1 KGHSH and CDR2 LQKENI. The ends were cut back, 6 bases at V and 0 bases at J, with 18 bases in the middle. This CDR3 region has 18 residues.

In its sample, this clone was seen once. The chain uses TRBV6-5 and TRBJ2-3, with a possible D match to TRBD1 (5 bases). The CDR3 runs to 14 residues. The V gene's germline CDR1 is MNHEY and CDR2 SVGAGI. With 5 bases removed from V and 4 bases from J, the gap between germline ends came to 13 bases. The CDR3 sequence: CASSRQFRPDTQYF. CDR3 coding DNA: TGTGCCAGCAGTCGACAGTTTCGGCCAGATACGCAGTATTTT.

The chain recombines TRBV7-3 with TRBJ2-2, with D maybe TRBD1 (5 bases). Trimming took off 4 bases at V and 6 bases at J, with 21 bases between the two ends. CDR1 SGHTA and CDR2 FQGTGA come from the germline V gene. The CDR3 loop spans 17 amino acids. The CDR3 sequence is CASSSYDWGGHPGELFF. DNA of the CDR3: TGTGCCAGCAGCTCCTACGACTGGGGCGGACATCCCGGGGAGCTGTTTTTT.

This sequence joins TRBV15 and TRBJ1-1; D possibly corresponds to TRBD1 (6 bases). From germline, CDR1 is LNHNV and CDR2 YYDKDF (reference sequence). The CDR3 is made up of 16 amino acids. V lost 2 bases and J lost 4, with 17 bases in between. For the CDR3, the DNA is TGTGCCACCAGCAGACCTACAGGGAAACAGAGCACTGAAGCTTTCTTT. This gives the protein CATSRPTGKQSTEAFF.

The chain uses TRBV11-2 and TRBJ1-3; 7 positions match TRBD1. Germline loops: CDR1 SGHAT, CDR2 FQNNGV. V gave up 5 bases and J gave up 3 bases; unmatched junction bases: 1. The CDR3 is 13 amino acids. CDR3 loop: CASSDRVGNTIYF. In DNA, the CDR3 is TGTGCCAGCAGCGACAGGGTTGGAAACACCATATATTTT.